What follows describes a single T cell receptor beta chain. Its antigen is currently unknown. The sample comes from a study of cytomegalovirus exposure and HLA in healthy donors. Germline V gene sequence: CDR1 SGHDT, CDR2 YYEEEE. The CDR3 loop spans 14 amino acids. The germline V and J ends were trimmed by 3 bases and 3 bases, with 12 bases remaining between them. Study-level findings and limits: Later analysis identified a missense DCLRE1C variant that was linked to TCR beta V- and J-gene trimming. Sequencing probably produced one cluster of sequence variants that were highly shared.

Likely unrecorded immune exposures existed in these nominally healthy donors. PCR used 60 Vbeta primers and 13 Jbeta primers. TCRdb keeps only in-frame clones here, not all; method: immunoSEQ multiplex PCR. The sample includes under 70,000 clones, 86% of them seen just once. The sample was PBMCs. V gene TRBV5-6 combines with J gene TRBJ2-5, with a tentative D call TRBD2 (6 bases). The source of this sequence is a woman aged 25 to 39 in good health and CMV-seronegative. CDR3 DNA sequence: TGTGCCAGCAGCTGGGGGGACGAGGAAGAGACCCAGTACTTC. It encodes CASSWGDEEETQYF. Filled out from reference TRBV5-6 and TRBJ2-5, the complete variable domain reads DAGVTQSPTHLIKTRGQQVTLRCSPKSGHDTVSWYQQALGQGPQFIFQYYEEEERQRGNFPDRFSGHQFPNYSSELNVNALLLGDSALYLCASSWGDEEETQYFGPGTRLLVL.